This TCR beta chain was observed in a study of cytomegalovirus exposure and HLA in healthy donors. The CDR3 covers 16 residues. Trimming stripped 0 bases from V and 8 bases from J, with 19 bases between. The germline gives CDR1 SGHDN, CDR2 FVKESK. The study ran its PCR with 60 Vbeta and 13 Jbeta primers. TCRdb keeps only in-frame clones here, not all; method: immunoSEQ multiplex PCR. The data show over 95,000 clones, with about 70% seen just once and more than 2% held by the top ten. In this sample, this clone turned up once. This chain connects TRBV14 to TRBJ1-2; D is uncertain. This receptor was obtained from a human donor in good health. Material: PBMCs. The CDR3 spells CASSQDALLGRQGYTF. CDR3 nucleotide sequence: TGTGCCAGCAGCCAAGATGCCCTGTTGGGGAGGCAAGGCTACACCTTC.